This T cell receptor beta chain derives from a study of early T cells in non-severe SARS-CoV-2 infection. The study's findings and limits: VDJdb-based matching was biased toward anti-spike CD8 responses and missed private and CD4 specificities.

Researchers tagged individual cDNA molecules with unique molecular identifiers. TCRdb passed the 5' RACE reads through MiXCR, listing each CDR3 protein once. The sample consists of about 49,000 distinct CDR3 sequences, about 12% of them appearing once. This CDR3 has 14 residues. Losses at the gene ends were 4 bases for V and 9 bases for J; bases not matched to a gene: 8. Germline CDR1 MNHEY, CDR2 SMNVEV (reference sequence). At least ten counts were recorded for this clonotype. Its specificity is not known. The genes are TRBV27 and TRBJ1-4; 7 nucleotides agree with TRBD1. This TCR came from an adult who was a healthcare worker with PCR-confirmed SARS-CoV-2 infection or an uninfected control (not recorded which). Source material: whole blood. The CDR3 DNA follows: TGTGCCAGCAGTTGGGATTCAGGGGGGAAAAAACTGTTTTTT. Encoded protein: CASSWDSGGKKLFF.